Detailed here is one T cell receptor beta chain. A read error is possible here, since a much larger clone lies one base away. This CDR3 has 11 amino acids. Looked up from germline, CDR1 is SGHAT and CDR2 is FQNNGV. The data derive from a study of human T cells and chemical hapten exposure. The wider study: Per-sample variation in TCR yield stemmed mainly from small pooled library volume differences.

Each CDR3 protein is one row after TCRdb ran MiXCR on the RACE reads. This sample has tens of thousands of distinct CDR3 sequences, with less than 6% found just once. Stated time point: healthy volunteer bleed at 6 weeks. The study extracted total RNA from unfractionated whole blood. The sequenced sample was whole blood. V and J are TRBV11-2 and TRBJ1-2; D remains ambiguous. The clonotype was recovered from a human donor in good health. Some clones in this sample may be carry-over from other donors' samples. In DNA, the CDR3 is TGTGCCAGCCGCAGAATTTATGACTACACCTTC. It encodes CASRRIYDYTF.